The next 21 T cell receptor beta chains were all read from a single sample in a study of relationships among human T cell subsets. Anti-CD4 multisort beads removed cells negatively, then anti-CD8 beads positively selected CD8+ T cells. Semiquantitative ARM-PCR amplified T cell receptor alpha and beta CDR3 regions from mRNA. Tagged nested gene-specific primers were used first, then communal superprimers amplified exponentially. MiXCR, run by TCRdb on the multiplex PCR reads, gives a single entry per CDR3 protein. The sample gives more than 4,500 distinct CDR3 sequences, about 68% of which show up once; around three fifths is in the top ten. Sequencing input: CD8+ T cells sorted from blood. The receptor source for this set is a man aged 35 to 55 in good health.

V is TRBV2 and J is TRBJ2-1; D is possibly TRBD2 (5 bases). V lost 7 bases to trimming and J lost 8 bases, with 15 bases between them. The CDR3 totals 13 residues. Germline CDR1 and CDR2: SNHLY and FYNNEI. The CDR3 loop is CASMVSEIYEQFF. CDR3 DNA: TGTGCCAGCATGGTTAGCGAGATATATGAGCAGTTCTTC.

The J gene is TRBJ2-2, the V gene TRBV19; 12 bases fit TRBD1. This CDR3 comprises 15 residues. After removal of 6 bases from V and 5 bases from J, the junction contained 4 bases not matched to a gene. Germline CDR1 LNHDA, CDR2 SQIVND (reference sequence). The CDR3 reads CASSGTGGGTGELFF. DNA for the CDR3: TGTGCCAGTAGCGGGACAGGGGGCGGAACCGGGGAGCTGTTTTTT.

The chain combines TRBV30 with TRBJ2-1; D might be TRBD1 or TRBD2, each matching 6 bases. Germline V lookup: CDR1 GTSNPN, CDR2 SVGIG (reference sequence). The CDR3 contains 13 residues. DNA for the CDR3: TGTGCGGGGTGGGGGGACATCTGGAATGAGCAGTTCTTC. Translated: CAGWGDIWNEQFF.

The chain combines TRBV12-3 or TRBV12-4 with TRBJ1-4, with 7 positions matching TRBD1. Losses at the gene ends were 8 bases for V and 13 bases for J; bases not matched to a gene: 31. CDR3 length: 19 residues. CDR3 DNA sequence: TGTGCCAGCGGTAACCCCCCGGGACAGTTCACGGTGGGGCAAAATCGACTGTTTTTT. Protein product: CASGNPPGQFTVGQNRLFF.

This clonotype has just a few counts. The chain recombines TRBV29-1 with TRBJ1-3, with D unclear. The CDR3 spans 14 residues. Germline assignment: CDR1 SQVTM and CDR2 ANQGSEA. V gave up 7 bases and J gave up 0 bases, with 13 bases separating them. CDR3 nucleotides: TGCAGCGCCCGACCCTCGAGCTCTGGAAACACCATATATTTT. Amino acid sequence: CSARPSSSGNTIYF.

This clonotype was seen a few times. A read error may produce the germline difference seen at one junction end. The chain carries TRBV14 and TRBJ1-2; TRBD1 agrees at 8 bases. The germline V gene has CDR1 SGHDN and CDR2 FVKESK. The CDR3 covers 15 residues. CDR3 in amino acids: CASSQEQGGYYGYTF. In DNA form, the CDR3 reads TGTGCCAGCAGTCAAGAACAGGGGGGATACTATGGCTACACCTTC. Using reference TRBV14 and TRBJ1-2 for the parts outside the CDR3, the full variable domain is EAGVTQFPSHSVIEKGQTVTLRCDPISGHDNLYWYRRVMGKEIKFLLHFVKESKQDESGMPNNRFLAERTGGTYSTLKVQPAELEDSGVYFCASSQEQGGYYGYTFGSGTRLTVV.

This chain connects TRBV14 to TRBJ1-4; D is ambiguous. The CDR3 runs to 12 residues. Germline V lookup: CDR1 SGHDN, CDR2 FVKESK. The V end lost 1 base, the J end lost 7 bases, and 4 bases lay between the germline ends. The CDR3 sequence: CASSQGVEKLFF. The CDR3 region has the DNA TGTGCCAGCAGCCAAGGAGTTGAAAAACTGTTTTTT.

The chain recombines TRBV3-1 with TRBJ2-3; D unclear. Trimming removed 0 bases at V and 4 bases at J, with 5 bases between. Germline-derived CDR1 and CDR2 are LGHDT and YNNKEL (reference sequence). The CDR3 runs 13 residues. The CDR3 DNA reads TGTGCCAGCAGCCAAGATAGTCCAGATACGCAGTATTTT. This encodes CASSQDSPDTQYF.

This clonotype was observed once. The CDR3 does not close with the conserved phenylalanine or tryptophan, likely indicating a read error. The chain links TRBV25-1 to TRBJ1-1; no reliable D call. CDR1 is MGHDK, CDR2 SYGVNS, per germline. This CDR3 has 11 residues. CDR3 in DNA: TGTGCCTGCAGTGATTTCACTGAAGCTTTCCTT. Translating it yields CACSDFTEAFL.

CDR3 nucleotides: TGTGCCAGCAGCTCGACAGAAACCCAAGAGACCCAGTACTTC. Protein sequence: CASSSTETQETQYF. The chain uses TRBV7-9 and TRBJ2-5; D perhaps matches TRBD1 (5 bases). CDR1 is SEHNR, CDR2 FQNEAQ, per germline (reference sequence). Trimming pared 4 bases from V and 1 base from J, leaving 10 bases between. CDR3 length: 14 amino acids.

The sample holds a few counts of this clonotype. The genes are TRBV28 and TRBJ2-3, with a tentative D call TRBD2 (5 bases). V was pared by 11 bases and J by 1 base, with 13 bases between. CDR3 size: 13 residues. Germline CDR1 reads MDHEN; CDR2 reads SYDVKM. CDR3 bases: TGTGCCCGCGGGCAGAGATGCACAGATACGCAGTATTTT. This translates into CARGQRCTDTQYF.

This chain joins TRBV5-1 and TRBJ2-7; maybe TRBD2 (6 bases). Deletions cut 4 bases from V and 0 bases from J, with 11 bases between. The length of the CDR3 is 14 residues. CDR1 and CDR2 from the germline V gene are SGHRS and YFSETQ. The CDR3 protein is CASSTRLDSYEQYF. The CDR3, as DNA: TGCGCCAGCAGCACCCGACTAGACTCCTACGAGCAGTACTTC.

The chain is built from TRBV11-2 and TRBJ2-1, with 9 bases fitting TRBD1. V dropped 5 bases and J dropped 6; count of bases not matched to a gene: 8. The CDR3 is made up of 15 amino acids. Germline V CDR1 and CDR2: SGHAT, FQNNGV. This chain's CDR3 is CASSEGQGSSNEQFF. As DNA, the CDR3 is TGTGCCAGCAGCGAGGGACAGGGATCATCCAATGAGCAGTTCTTC. The full variable domain, completed using reference TRBV11-2 and TRBJ2-1, is EAGVAQSPRYKIIEKRQSVAFWCNPISGHATLYWYQQILGQGPKLLIQFQNNGVVDDSQLPKDRFSAERLKGVDSTLKIQPAKLEDSAVYLCASSEGQGSSNEQFFGPGTRLTVL.

Note on this clonotype: Mismatch with germline at one junction end may stem from a read error. The gene calls are TRBV20-1 and TRBJ2-3; the D call may be TRBD1 or TRBD2 (5 bases each). This CDR3 contains 17 residues. The V gene's germline CDR1 is DFQATT and CDR2 SNEGSKA (reference sequence). Here the CDR3 reads CGAREGAGAPATDTQYF. The CDR3 DNA is TGCGGTGCGAGAGAAGGAGCCGGGGCCCCAGCCACAGATACGCAGTATTTT.

This clonotype is deemed medium-sized (0.01 to 0.1%). J is TRBJ2-7 and V is TRBV20-1; 7 bases align to TRBD2. This CDR3 is 14 amino acids long. Unmatched junction bases numbered 9, after V lost 5 bases and J lost 2 bases. Germline CDR1 is DFQATT and CDR2 is SNEGSKA (reference sequence). The CDR3 coding sequence is TGCAGTGCTCGAGGCCCGGGACTAACCTACGAGCAGTACTTC. This encodes CSARGPGLTYEQYF.

The V gene is TRBV28, the J gene TRBJ1-5; D perhaps matches TRBD1 (5 bases). The V end was cut by 5 bases, the J end by 5 bases, with 25 bases between. The germline CDR1 and CDR2 sequences are MDHEN and SYDVKM. This CDR3 is built from 18 residues. The CDR3 DNA reads TGTGCCAGCAGTGCCTCTCGGGGGATTGGAAGTTTGGATCAGCCCCAGCATTTT. Protein: CASSASRGIGSLDQPQHF.

The CDR3 here is CASSRGQGIDEQYF. CDR3 bases: TGCGCCAGCAGCCGGGGACAGGGTATCGACGAGCAGTACTTC. The chain has TRBV5-1 and TRBJ2-7; 9 bases are a match to TRBD1. The V gene's germline CDR1 is SGHRS and CDR2 YFSETQ. J gave up 5 bases and V 4 bases, and 7 bases lay outside the gene matches. The length of the CDR3 is 14 residues. Combining the CDR3 with reference TRBV5-1 and TRBJ2-7 gives the whole variable domain KAGVTQTPRYLIKTRGQQVTLSCSPISGHRSVSWYQQTPGQGLQFLFEYFSETQRNKGNFPGRFSGRQFSNSRSEMNVSTLELGDSALYLCASSRGQGIDEQYFGPGTRLTVT.

This chain links TRBV25-1 with TRBJ2-7; 11 bases map to TRBD1. The V segment lost 8 bases and the J segment 5 bases; nucleotides outside the gene matches: 5. Germline V gene lookup returns CDR1 MGHDK and CDR2 SYGVNS. This CDR3 is 13 amino acids long. The CDR3 DNA reads TGTGCCAGCGGACAGGGGGCTATCGACGAGCAGTACTTC. This encodes CASGQGAIDEQYF.

This clonotype is a singleton in its sample. The rearrangement links TRBV2 to TRBJ1-1; the D gene is possibly TRBD1 (5 bases). CDR1 is SNHLY and CDR2 is FYNNEI in the germline V gene. The CDR3 runs 12 residues. V lost 6 bases, J lost 3 bases, and 8 bases lay in between. The CDR3 region is CASRTGDTEAFF. CDR3 in DNA: TGTGCCAGCAGAACGGGGGACACTGAAGCTTTCTTT. Full variable domain (rest looked up from reference TRBV2 and TRBJ1-1): EPEVTQTPSHQVTQMGQEVILRCVPISNHLYFYWYRQILGQKVEFLVSFYNNEISEKSEIFDDQFSVERPDGSNFTLKIRSTKLEDSAMYFCASRTGDTEAFFGQGTRLTVV.

This chain links TRBV5-1 with TRBJ2-7, with D perhaps TRBD1 (6 bases). The germline CDR1 and CDR2 sequences are SGHRS and YFSETQ. The CDR3 is made up of 14 amino acids. V was cut by 4 bases and J by 0 bases, with 11 bases left in between. The CDR3, as DNA: TGCGCCAGCAGCGACGGACAGAGCTCCTACGAGCAGTACTTC. Protein product: CASSDGQSSYEQYF.

The chain carries TRBV29-1 and TRBJ2-1; D not resolved. CDR1 and CDR2 from the germline V gene are SQVTM and ANQGSEA. The CDR3 covers 11 residues. Trimming took off 3 bases at V and 9 bases at J, with 9 bases between the two ends. CDR3 nucleotides: TGCAGCGTTGATTTGCTGGGTGAGCAGTTCTTC. It translates to CSVDLLGEQFF.